Listed here are 32 T cell receptor beta chains from one sample, sequenced in a study of blood T cells in healthy people across ages. PCR was performed a second time for about 6 to 11 cycles using a sample-barcoded 5' primer and a J-beta primer mix. One entry per CDR3 protein, called by TCRdb with MiXCR from the 5' RACE reads. The profile shows about 1.6 million distinct CDR3 sequences, almost 35% of them singletons. Sequencing input: blood. These receptors all come from a woman under 40 in good health.

The V gene is TRBV3-1, the J gene TRBJ2-1, with 7 bases matching TRBD2. Germline CDR1 and CDR2: LGHDT and YNNKEL (reference sequence). V was pared by 7 bases and J by 6 bases, with 9 bases of the junction left unmatched. The CDR3 contains 14 residues. The CDR3 nucleotides read TGTGCCAGCACCTCACGGGAGGTCTTCAATGAGCAGTTCTTC. Translated: CASTSREVFNEQFF.

CDR3 protein: CSARAGSGRGQEQYF. Here the CDR3 DNA reads TGCAGTGCTAGAGCGGGTAGCGGGAGAGGTCAAGAGCAGTACTTC. The chain employs TRBV20-1 and TRBJ2-7; 9 nucleotides match TRBD2. This CDR3 has 15 amino acids. V shed 1 base, J shed 7 bases, and the junction held 11 bases outside the gene matches. Germline CDR1 reads DFQATT; CDR2 reads SNEGSKA (reference sequence).

This clonotype was counted a few times. The rearrangement links TRBV15 to TRBJ2-6; unclear D gene. The CDR3 consists of 16 residues. Per the germline V gene, CDR1 is LNHNV and CDR2 is YYDKDF (reference sequence). Trimming shortened V by 0 bases and J by 0 bases, and 6 bases separated the two germline ends. Here the CDR3 DNA reads TGTGCCACCAGCAGAGAACATACCTCTGGGGCCAACGTCCTGACTTTC. Its translation: CATSREHTSGANVLTF.

The chain joins TRBV10-3 to TRBJ2-3; 9 bases fit TRBD2. The CDR3 is 16 residues long. Germline-derived CDR1 and CDR2 are ENHRY and SYGVKD. Trimming removed 3 bases from V and 9 bases from J; junction bases left unmatched: 13. The CDR3 bases are TGTGCCATCAGTGACATAGCGGGGTCTAGCGGGGTGACGCAGTATTTT. It translates to CAISDIAGSSGVTQYF.

V and J are TRBV20-1 and TRBJ2-1; D is unclear. Germline lookup yields CDR1 DFQATT and CDR2 SNEGSKA (reference sequence). V dropped 3 bases and J dropped 8 bases, with 5 bases sitting between them. The CDR3 has 10 amino acids. Here the CDR3 reads CSASTDEQFF. As DNA, the CDR3 is TGCAGTGCTAGTACTGATGAGCAGTTCTTC.

The sample holds a few counts of this clonotype. This sequence joins TRBV3-1 and TRBJ2-7, with D perhaps assigned TRBD1 or TRBD2 (5 bases each). The CDR3 loop spans 15 amino acids. Trimming pared 3 bases from V and 4 bases from J, leaving 16 bases between. From germline, CDR1 is LGHDT and CDR2 YNNKEL (reference sequence). CDR3 protein: CASSQPSRGGYEQYF. CDR3 in DNA: TGTGCCAGCAGCCAGCCCTCGAGGGGTGGGTACGAGCAGTACTTC.

The chain carries TRBV25-1 and TRBJ1-2; 8 bases match TRBD1. V shed 2 bases and J 8 bases; nucleotides not matched to a gene: 4. CDR3 length: 13 amino acids. Germline V gives CDR1 MGHDK, CDR2 SYGVNS. The CDR3 region has the DNA TGTGCCAGCAGTGAACATACAGGGGGAGGCTACACCTTC. This gives the protein CASSEHTGGGYTF.

The V gene is TRBV28, the J gene TRBJ2-1, with D unclear. The CDR3 totals 15 residues. Per the germline V gene, CDR1 is MDHEN and CDR2 is SYDVKM. The ends were cut back, 7 bases at V and 3 bases at J, with 16 bases in the middle. CDR3 protein: CASNPSGSYYNEQFF. The DNA of the CDR3 is TGTGCCAGCAACCCCTCGGGCAGTTACTACAATGAGCAGTTCTTC.

This clonotype has a single count. The chain links TRBV6-1 to TRBJ2-7, with 10 bases that match TRBD1. The end of the DNA aligns better with TRBJ2-5, so the J call may be wrong. The CDR3 contains 18 residues. The germline V gene encodes CDR1 MNHNS and CDR2 SASEGT. The CDR3 DNA follows: TGTGCCAGCAGTGAAAGGGTCGACAGGGGGCGTTTTGGAGAGACCCAGTACTTC. This translates into CASSERVDRGRFGETQYF.

This clonotype has more than one count but fewer than ten. The V gene is TRBV7-2, the J gene TRBJ1-2; D gene unclear. V was clipped by 5 bases and J by 5 bases, with 15 bases between them. The V gene's germline CDR1 is SGHTA and CDR2 FQGNSA. CDR3 length: 14 amino acids. The CDR3 bases are TGTGCCAGCAGCCCTGATCGTGGGCAGTATGGCTACACCTTC. Its protein product is CASSPDRGQYGYTF.

This clonotype was seen many times. The junction and the germline gene differ at one end; a read error may be behind it. This sequence joins TRBV5-1 and TRBJ2-2; the match to TRBD1 covers 8 bases. Looked up from germline, CDR1 is SGHRS and CDR2 is YFSETQ. CDR3 size: 15 residues. Written as DNA, the CDR3 is TGTGCCAGCAGCCTGCAGGGGGCCGACACCGGGGAGCTGTTTTTT. Its translation: CASSLQGADTGELFF.

This sequence joins TRBV7-7 and TRBJ2-3; D is undetermined. Germline CDR1 is SSHAT and CDR2 is FNYEAQ (reference sequence). This CDR3 spans 13 amino acids. Deletions cut 1 base from V and 7 bases from J, with 9 bases between. The CDR3 DNA reads as TGTGCCAGCAGCTTAGAACCCAGGAATACGCAGTATTTT. Translating it yields CASSLEPRNTQYF.

This clonotype occurred a few times. The gene calls are TRBV29-1 and TRBJ2-1; D is tentatively TRBD1 or TRBD2 (6 bases each). Germline V gene data show CDR1 as SQVTM and CDR2 as ANQGSEA. Between the trimmed V and J ends, which lost 7 bases and 10 bases, there was a span of 26 bases. CDR3 length: 15 residues. The CDR3 DNA reads as TGCAGCGCTCTGGGGACTTCCACAGGGCGAGAAGAGCAGTTCTTC. Its translation: CSALGTSTGREEQFF.

The sample holds a few counts of this clonotype. This sequence joins TRBV7-9 and TRBJ2-7, with D tentatively TRBD1 (5 bases). This CDR3 comprises 13 residues. From germline, CDR1 is SEHNR and CDR2 FQNEAQ (reference sequence). The ends were cut back, 5 bases at V and 3 bases at J, with 11 bases in the middle. The CDR3 nucleotides read TGTGCCAGCAGCAAATCCCAGGGCTACGAGCAGTACTTC. Its translation: CASSKSQGYEQYF.

The genes are TRBV2 and TRBJ2-1, with D perhaps TRBD2 (5 bases). V lost 6 bases and J 5 bases, leaving 23 bases between the germline ends. Germline V gene sequence: CDR1 SNHLY, CDR2 FYNNEI. The CDR3 sequence is 17 residues long. This CDR3 is CASSLDPGSNLHNEQFF. CDR3 coding DNA: TGTGCCAGCAGCTTAGATCCGGGATCAAACCTCCACAATGAGCAGTTCTTC.

This clonotype turned up a few times. The rearrangement joins TRBV25-1 to TRBJ2-5; the D gene is possibly TRBD2 (6 bases). V lost 6 bases, J lost 4 bases, and 18 bases lay in between. Germline V gene data show CDR1 as MGHDK and CDR2 as SYGVNS. CDR3 length equals 15 residues. The CDR3, as DNA: TGTGCCAGCAGGGGCGGGATCCTGGGGCGAGAGACCCAGTACTTC. This translates into CASRGGILGRETQYF.

The DNA of the CDR3 is TGTGCCAGCAGTGAAGGGGAGGGCTATGGCTACACCTTC. Translation gives CASSEGEGYGYTF. The chain joins TRBV2 to TRBJ1-2; D remains ambiguous. The germline V and J ends were trimmed by 1 base and 4 bases, with 7 bases remaining between them. In germline, CDR1 is SNHLY, CDR2 FYNNEI. CDR3 length: 13 residues.

CDR3 DNA sequence: TGCAGTGGAAGTCGGCTAGATGGCTACACCTTC. Translating it yields CSGSRLDGYTF. The V and J genes are TRBV20-1 and TRBJ1-2, with unresolved D. The CDR3 covers 11 residues. V shed 7 bases and J shed 6 bases, with 12 bases lying between them. CDR1 and CDR2 from the germline V gene are DFQATT and SNEGSKA (reference sequence).

V is TRBV24-1 and J is TRBJ1-5, with 7 bases aligning to TRBD1. The CDR3 totals 16 residues. Germline V gene sequence: CDR1 KGHDR, CDR2 SFDVKD. With V trimmed by 3 bases and J by 4 bases, 8 bases remained unmatched. The CDR3 reads CATSDRQGLGNQPQHF. The CDR3 bases are TGTGCCACCAGTGATCGACAGGGTTTGGGGAATCAGCCCCAGCATTTT.

The chain employs TRBV12-3 or TRBV12-4 and TRBJ1-3; tentatively, D is TRBD1 (5 bases). The CDR3 is 11 residues long. The V and J ends lost 1 base and 11 bases respectively, with 6 bases between them. This CDR3 is CASSLEGAIYF. CDR3 bases: TGTGCCAGCAGTTTAGAAGGGGCCATATATTTT.

This clonotype was recorded a few times. This rearrangement joins TRBV4-2 to TRBJ2-7; 8 bases are a match to TRBD2. The germline V gene encodes CDR1 LGHNA and CDR2 YNFKEQ. J lost 1 base, V lost 8 bases, and 10 bases had no gene match. The CDR3 runs 15 residues. CDR3 residues: CASAQEPGGSYEQYF. CDR3 DNA sequence: TGTGCCAGCGCCCAGGAACCGGGAGGGTCCTACGAGCAGTACTTC.

The chain carries TRBV9 and TRBJ2-3, with TRBD1 identical over 7 bases. CDR1 is SGDLS, CDR2 YYNGEE, per germline. This CDR3 contains 20 residues. V trimming: 0 bases; J trimming: 0 bases; junction bases outside the gene matches: 16. The CDR3 region is CASSVGSPSQGTESTDTQYF. The CDR3 bases are TGTGCCAGCAGCGTAGGTTCCCCCTCACAAGGGACAGAAAGCACAGATACGCAGTATTTT.

This clonotype has a handful of counts. The chain combines TRBV30 with TRBJ2-7; 11 bases match TRBD2. Unmatched junction bases numbered 10, after V lost 3 bases and J lost 9 bases. This CDR3 has 14 amino acids. Germline CDR1 GTSNPN, CDR2 SVGIG (reference sequence). CDR3 in amino acids: CAWSPGTSGTGQYF. The CDR3 coding sequence is TGTGCCTGGAGCCCCGGGACTAGCGGCACAGGGCAGTACTTC. The full variable domain, rest sourced from reference TRBV30 and TRBJ2-7, is SQTIHQWPATLVQPVGSPLSLECTVEGTSNPNLYWYRQAAGRGLQLLFYSVGIGQISSEVPQNLSASRPQDRQFILSSKKLLLSDSGFYLCAWSPGTSGTGQYFGPGTRLTVT.

The table lists this clonotype with a few counts. The V call is TRBV18, the J call TRBJ2-3; D is unresolved. Germline loops: CDR1 KGHSH, CDR2 LQKENI. The length of the CDR3 is 17 residues. Trimming removed 6 bases at V and 2 bases at J, with 21 bases between. This chain's CDR3 is CASSHITRSPITDTQYF. Written as DNA, the CDR3 is TGTGCCAGCTCCCACATTACGAGGAGCCCCATCACAGATACGCAGTATTTT. Supplemented by reference TRBV18 and TRBJ2-3, the full variable domain reads NAGVMQNPRHLVRRRGQEARLRCSPMKGHSHVYWYRQLPEEGLKFMVYLQKENIIDESGMPKERFSAEFPKEGPSILRIQQVVRGDSAAYFCASSHITRSPITDTQYFGPGTRLTVL.

This clonotype was seen only a few times. V and J are TRBV5-1 and TRBJ2-5; 7 bases align to TRBD2. The trim removed 5 bases at V and 5 bases at J, leaving 12 bases unmatched. CDR3 length: 15 amino acids. Germline V CDR1 and CDR2: SGHRS, YFSETQ. The CDR3 coding sequence is TGCGCCAGCAGAAGCGAGGGCGGGAGAGGGGAGACCCAGTACTTC. It encodes CASRSEGGRGETQYF.

V usage is TRBV18 and J usage is TRBJ2-1; 8 bases agree with TRBD1. Trimming removed 3 bases from V and 2 bases from J; junction bases left unmatched: 6. CDR1 and CDR2 (germline): KGHSH, LQKENI. The CDR3 has 16 amino acids. The CDR3 region has the DNA TGTGCCAGCTCACCTGGGTCGACAGGGGCCTACAATGAGCAGTTCTTC. It specifies CASSPGSTGAYNEQFF.

The sample holds a few counts of this clonotype. This sequence joins TRBV3-1 and TRBJ2-3; TRBD2 matches 7 bases. There are 12 residues in the CDR3. Per germline, CDR1 LGHDT and CDR2 YNNKEL (reference sequence). The ends lost 4 bases at V and 8 bases at J; junction bases unmatched: 3. The CDR3 nucleotides are TGTGCCAGCAGCCGGACTAGTGCTACGCAGTATTTT. Translated, it gives CASSRTSATQYF.

The J gene is TRBJ1-5, the V gene TRBV6-1, with unresolved D. Trimming took 3 bases from V and 0 from J, leaving 9 bases between them. The CDR3 covers 15 residues. Germline V gene data show CDR1 as MNHNS and CDR2 as SASEGT. The CDR3 DNA is TGTGCCAGCAGTGAGCGGGGTTATAGCAATCAGCCCCAGCATTTT. This encodes CASSERGYSNQPQHF.

This clonotype was found a few times. CDR3 sequence: CASSLSVGVGGYTF. Here the CDR3 DNA reads TGTGCCAGCAGTTTAAGTGTCGGAGTGGGGGGCTACACCTTC. The genes are TRBV27 and TRBJ1-2; D remains unclear. The CDR3 totals 14 residues. Germline assignment: CDR1 MNHEY and CDR2 SMNVEV (reference sequence). The V end lost 2 bases, the J end lost 8 bases, and 15 bases lay between the germline ends.

A word on this clonotype: At one of its ends the junction is not consistent with the germline gene, which may arise from a read error. The chain has TRBV29-1 and TRBJ1-2, with D possibly being TRBD1 (6 bases). The CDR3 loop spans 10 amino acids. Germline V CDR1 and CDR2: SQVTM, ANQGSEA. This CDR3 reads CGVEGDGYTF. The CDR3 DNA follows: TGCGGCGTTGAGGGGGACGGCTACACCTTC.

The V and J genes are TRBV12-3 or TRBV12-4 and TRBJ1-5, with D maybe TRBD1 (5 bases). CDR3 length: 17 amino acids. Trimming took off 1 base at V and 6 bases at J, with 19 bases between the two ends. CDR3: CASSLGGRAGGAQPQHF. CDR3 sequence (DNA): TGTGCCAGCAGTTTAGGAGGCAGGGCGGGAGGCGCTCAGCCCCAGCATTTT.

This clonotype was counted between two and nine times. The V call is TRBV5-1, the J call TRBJ2-1, with 9 bases identical to TRBD1. The germline CDR1 and CDR2 sequences are SGHRS and YFSETQ. CDR3 length: 15 residues. Trimming at V came to 0 bases and at J to 10 bases, leaving 8 bases not matched to a gene. CDR3 nucleotide sequence: TGCGCCAGCAGCTTGGAAGGACAGGGGCGTGGAGAGCAGTTCTTC. Its translation is CASSLEGQGRGEQFF.